Below, 5 T cell receptor beta chains from the same sample are listed, as sequenced in a study of tumor-infiltrating lymphocytes in localized non-small cell lung cancer. TCRdb's copy holds only in-frame clones and misses some; the assay was immunoSEQ multiplex PCR. Of tens of thousands of clones listed, around two thirds are singletons. The sample was lung tumor tissue. The receptor set was obtained from a human donor with non-small cell lung cancer.

This clone was recorded once. The chain carries TRBV11-2 and TRBJ1-1; TRBD1 might be the D (5 bases). Trimming shortened V by 6 bases and J by 2 bases, and 16 bases separated the two germline ends. The CDR3 extends over 15 amino acids. Per the germline V gene, CDR1 is SGHAT and CDR2 is FQNNGV. CDR3 bases: TGTGCCAGCAGTCGGGGGAAGGGCCATAACACTGAAGCTTTCTTT. It encodes CASSRGKGHNTEAFF.

V is TRBV18 and J is TRBJ1-1, with D uncertain. CDR1 is KGHSH and CDR2 is LQKENI in the germline V gene. With 0 bases removed from V and 4 bases from J, the gap between germline ends came to 6 bases. The CDR3 runs 13 residues. CDR3 sequence: CASSPPESTEAFF. In nucleotides, the CDR3 is TGTGCCAGCTCACCACCAGAGAGCACTGAAGCTTTCTTT. The full variable domain, its missing parts supplied by reference TRBV18 and TRBJ1-1, is NAGVMQNPRHLVRRRGQEARLRCSPMKGHSHVYWYRQLPEEGLKFMVYLQKENIIDESGMPKERFSAEFPKEGPSILRIQQVVRGDSAAYFCASSPPESTEAFFGQGTRLTVV.

V and J are TRBV11-2 and TRBJ2-2, with a weak D call TRBD1 (5 bases). This CDR3 is built from 14 residues. Trimming left V 5 bases short and J 4 bases short, with 11 bases between. Germline loops: CDR1 SGHAT, CDR2 FQNNGV. CDR3 protein: CASSRQLGTGELFF. CDR3 bases: TGTGCCAGCAGCCGACAGTTGGGCACCGGGGAGCTGTTTTTT.

This clone was recorded a few times. This chain uses TRBV7-9 with TRBJ1-1; no clear D gene. Trimming left V 3 bases short and J 0 bases short, with 17 bases between. Germline V gene lookup returns CDR1 SEHNR and CDR2 FQNEAQ (reference sequence). This CDR3 is 17 amino acids long. In DNA form, the CDR3 reads TGTGCCAGCAGCTTGTTGGGTGGATTCGGTATGAACACTGAAGCTTTCTTT. Its translation is CASSLLGGFGMNTEAFF.

The chain is built from TRBV9 and TRBJ1-1, with 10 positions matching TRBD1. Germline V lookup: CDR1 SGDLS, CDR2 YYNGEE. V lost 4 bases to trimming and J lost 6 bases; unmatched junction nucleotides: 9. The CDR3 runs to 15 residues. CDR3 coding DNA: TGTGCCAGCAGCAACCCCCTGGACAGGGGGGCTGAAGCTTTCTTT. Protein: CASSNPLDRGAEAFF.